The 5 T cell receptor beta chains below were found in one sample sequenced in a study of T cells in Graves' hyperthyroidism and ophthalmopathy. Amplified TCR beta CDR3 regions derived from RNA transcripts. A set of HTBI primers served as the primers for a first-round RT-PCR of the TCR CDR3. TCRdb reprocessed the multiplex PCR reads via MiXCR and lists one record per CDR3 protein. The sample contains about 700,000 distinct CDR3 sequences, about 15% of which appear only once. Source material: blood. These receptors were collected from a woman aged 18-29 years with Graves' hyperthyroidism.

This clonotype was counted ten times or more. Here the CDR3 reads CASSLYGTGAGYGYTF. In nucleotides, the CDR3 is TGTGCCAGCAGCCTTTACGGGACAGGTGCTGGGTATGGCTACACCTTC. The chain joins TRBV3-1 to TRBJ1-2, with 8 nucleotides matching TRBD1. This CDR3 spans 16 amino acids. CDR1 LGHDT and CDR2 YNNKEL come from the germline V gene (reference sequence). The junction had 12 bases not matched to a gene; V was cut back by 4 bases and J by 5 bases.

For this clonotype: This may arise from a read error, as a much more abundant clone is one base away. This sequence joins TRBV28 and TRBJ1-2, with 9 nucleotides matching TRBD1. J gave up 7 bases and V 6 bases, and 15 bases lay outside the gene matches. CDR3 size: 16 residues. Germline-derived CDR1 and CDR2 are MDHEN and SYDVKM. The CDR3 region has the DNA TGTGCCAGCAGCTTCCCTAGGACAGGGGTAGACTGTGGCTACACCTTC. Encoded protein: CASSFPRTGVDCGYTF.

Only a few counts were recorded for this clonotype. The chain carries TRBV10-2 and TRBJ2-7; D perhaps matches TRBD2 (6 bases). The CDR3 is made up of 11 amino acids. V lost 7 bases and J 6 bases, leaving 10 bases between the germline ends. Germline V gene lookup returns CDR1 WSHSY and CDR2 SAAADI. The CDR3 here is CASTEGSEQYF. The CDR3 DNA reads as TGCGCCAGCACGGAGGGTAGCGAGCAGTACTTC.

This clonotype has only a few counts. V and J are TRBV6-1 and TRBJ2-7; 13 bases map to TRBD2. Germline V gene sequence: CDR1 MNHNS, CDR2 SASEGT. V gave up 7 bases and J gave up 1 base; unmatched junction bases: 7. The CDR3 has 16 residues. Written as DNA, the CDR3 is TGTGCCAGCAAAGGGACTAGCGGGGTTTGGTCCTACGAGCAGTACTTC. Translation gives CASKGTSGVWSYEQYF.

Many counts were recorded for this clonotype. V gene TRBV7-8 combines with J gene TRBJ1-2; D might be TRBD1 (5 bases). Germline loops: CDR1 SGHVS, CDR2 FQNEAQ. The V end was cut by 7 bases, the J end by 1 base, with 19 bases between. This CDR3 is 16 amino acids long. CDR3 coding DNA: TGTGCCAGCAACCCATTAGGGGAAGGGAATAACTATGGCTACACCTTC. This encodes CASNPLGEGNNYGYTF.